The clone carrying this T cell receptor beta chain showed up just once. The antigen is unknown. The data were taken from a study of cytomegalovirus exposure and HLA in healthy donors. Findings of the study overall: Researchers reported in a later analysis that common viral pathogens appeared linked to several top clusters.

Vbeta (60) and Jbeta (13) primers were used in the PCR. Libraries were prepared by immunoSEQ multiplex PCR; TCRdb keeps only in-frame clonotypes and omits some of them. The data show roughly 160,000 clones, with about four fifths seen just once and about 7.7% held by the top ten. The CDR3 loop spans 13 amino acids. CDR1 is MNHEY and CDR2 is SVGAGI in the germline V gene. Trimming removed 7 bases from V and 4 bases from J; junction bases left unmatched: 6. The genes are TRBV6-5 and TRBJ2-5, with 7 bases that match TRBD2. This TCR was sampled from a woman in her 30s in good health and CMV-seropositive. The source material was PBMCs. The CDR3 DNA reads as TGTGCCAGCACGAAGACGGGGGGAGAGACCCAGTACTTC. Translation gives CASTKTGGETQYF.